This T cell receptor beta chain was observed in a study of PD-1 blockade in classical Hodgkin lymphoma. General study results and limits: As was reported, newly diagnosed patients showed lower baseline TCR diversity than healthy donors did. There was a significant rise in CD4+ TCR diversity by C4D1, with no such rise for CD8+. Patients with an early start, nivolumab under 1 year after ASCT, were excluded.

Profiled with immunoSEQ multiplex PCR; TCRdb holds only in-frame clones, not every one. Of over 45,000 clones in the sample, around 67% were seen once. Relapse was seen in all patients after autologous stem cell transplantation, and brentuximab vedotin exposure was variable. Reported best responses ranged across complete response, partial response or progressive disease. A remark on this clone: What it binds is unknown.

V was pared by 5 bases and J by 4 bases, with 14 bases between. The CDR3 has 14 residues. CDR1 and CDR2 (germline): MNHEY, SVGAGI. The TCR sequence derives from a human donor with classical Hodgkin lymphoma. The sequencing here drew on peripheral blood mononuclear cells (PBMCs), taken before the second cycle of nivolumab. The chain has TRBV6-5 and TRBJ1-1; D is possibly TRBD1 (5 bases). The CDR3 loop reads CASSVGVGGTEAFF. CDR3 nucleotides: TGTGCCAGCAGTGTAGGTGTCGGGGGCACTGAAGCTTTCTTT.